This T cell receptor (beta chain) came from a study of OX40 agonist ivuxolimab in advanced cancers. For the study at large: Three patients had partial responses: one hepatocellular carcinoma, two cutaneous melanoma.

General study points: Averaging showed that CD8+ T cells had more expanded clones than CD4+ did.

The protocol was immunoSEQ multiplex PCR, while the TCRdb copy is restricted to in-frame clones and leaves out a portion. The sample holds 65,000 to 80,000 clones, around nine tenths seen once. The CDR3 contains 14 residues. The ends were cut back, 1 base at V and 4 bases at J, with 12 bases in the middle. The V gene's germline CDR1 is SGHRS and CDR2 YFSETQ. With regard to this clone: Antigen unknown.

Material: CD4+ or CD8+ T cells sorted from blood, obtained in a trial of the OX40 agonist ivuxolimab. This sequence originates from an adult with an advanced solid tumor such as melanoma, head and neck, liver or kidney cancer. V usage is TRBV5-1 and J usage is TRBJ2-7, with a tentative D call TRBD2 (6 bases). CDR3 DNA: TGCGCCAGCAGCTTGCTGCGGGGATTTTACGAGCAGTACTTC. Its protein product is CASSLLRGFYEQYF.